A single sample is the source of the 29 T cell receptor beta chains below, sequenced in a study of PD-1 blockade in classical Hodgkin lymphoma. Assay: immunoSEQ multiplex PCR; the TCRdb copy retains only in-frame clones and omits some. The table shows approximately 41,000 clones, with roughly 78% occurring only once. Brentuximab vedotin exposure varied, and every patient relapsed after autologous stem cell transplantation. The source material was peripheral blood mononuclear cells (PBMCs), sampled at baseline. The receptors here all came from a human donor with classical Hodgkin lymphoma.

The chain is built from TRBV18 and TRBJ2-1, with a tentative D call TRBD1 (5 bases). This CDR3 comprises 12 residues. The V gene lost 3 bases and the J gene lost 8 bases, with 8 bases spanning the gap. CDR1 KGHSH and CDR2 LQKENI come from the germline V gene. CDR3 in DNA: TGTGCCAGCTCACCGGGGCCTGATGAGCAGTTCTTC. Encoded protein: CASSPGPDEQFF.

This chain connects TRBV7-9 to TRBJ2-3; no reliable D call. The CDR3 loop spans 14 amino acids. Per germline, CDR1 SEHNR and CDR2 FQNEAQ (reference sequence). V lost 0 bases, J lost 0 bases, and 4 bases lay in between. This CDR3 reads CASSLADSTDTQYF. The CDR3 nucleotides are TGTGCCAGCAGCTTAGCGGACAGCACAGATACGCAGTATTTT.

CDR3 region: CASSLAQVNEQFF. In DNA form, the CDR3 reads TGTGCCAGCAGCTTAGCCCAGGTCAATGAGCAGTTCTTC. This chain links TRBV11-2 with TRBJ2-1; no definite D call. This CDR3 is built from 13 residues. V gave up 1 base and J gave up 6 bases, with 7 bases separating them. From germline, CDR1 is SGHAT and CDR2 FQNNGV.

This clone appeared a single time. The CDR3 nucleotides read TGTGCCAGCAGCCCCATTAGGGGTTTACCAACAGATACGCAGTATTTT. It codes for CASSPIRGLPTDTQYF. The chain couples TRBV11-2 to TRBJ2-3; D is possibly TRBD1 (5 bases). V was cut by 5 bases and J by 3 bases, with 18 bases left in between. The CDR3 runs to 16 residues. Germline V CDR1 and CDR2: SGHAT, FQNNGV.

V usage is TRBV7-8 and J usage is TRBJ1-2; D gene ambiguous. Trimming removed 0 bases at V and 1 base at J, with 6 bases between. CDR3 size: 14 residues. Germline assignment: CDR1 SGHVS and CDR2 FQNEAQ. The CDR3 DNA sequence: TGTGCCAGCAGCTTAGCTGGCCTTAACTATGGCTACACCTTC. It yields the protein CASSLAGLNYGYTF.

The chain has TRBV20-1 and TRBJ2-5; D unresolved. Germline V gene sequence: CDR1 DFQATT, CDR2 SNEGSKA (reference sequence). Trimming left V 6 bases short and J 5 bases short, with 7 bases between. This CDR3 comprises 10 residues. CDR3 protein: CSAHGETQYF. CDR3 nucleotides: TGCAGTGCACACGGGGAGACCCAGTACTTC.

The chain joins TRBV10-1 to TRBJ1-2; maybe TRBD1 (6 bases). Germline V gene data show CDR1 as WNHNN and CDR2 as SYGVQD (reference sequence). The CDR3 is 13 amino acids. With 4 bases removed from V and 3 bases from J, the gap between germline ends came to 9 bases. The CDR3 DNA follows: TGCGCCAGCAGTGCGGGACAATACTATGGCTACACCTTC. This gives the protein CASSAGQYYGYTF.

The genes are TRBV2 and TRBJ1-3; possibly TRBD1 for D (5 bases). TRBJ2-2 explains the end of the DNA better; the J call may be wrong. CDR1 and CDR2 (germline): SNHLY, FYNNEI. The CDR3 sequence is 14 residues long. The chain's CDR3 is CASSRDRNTGELFF. The CDR3 region has the DNA TGTGCCAGCAGTCGAGACAGAAACACCGGGGAGCTGTTTTTT.

About this clone itself: Compared with germline, one end of the junction differs, possibly owing to a read error. This rearrangement joins TRBV7-3 to TRBJ2-1, with 9 bases fitting TRBD2. CDR3 size: 15 residues. Per the germline V gene, CDR1 is SGHTA and CDR2 is FQGTGA. CDR3 amino acids: CASSLTSGPYNEQFF. In DNA form, the CDR3 reads TGTGCCAGCAGCCTAACTAGCGGGCCCTACAATGAGCAGTTCTTC. The complete variable domain, with remaining parts taken from reference TRBV7-3 and TRBJ2-1, reads GAGVSQTPSNKVTEKGKYVELRCDPISGHTALYWYRQSLGQGPEFLIYFQGTGAADDSGLPNDRFFAVRPEGSVSTLKIQRTERGDSAVYLCASSLTSGPYNEQFFGPGTRLTVL.

V gene TRBV9 combines with J gene TRBJ1-2, with 7 bases lining up with TRBD1. CDR3 length equals 14 residues. CDR1 SGDLS and CDR2 YYNGEE come from the germline V gene. Trimming at V came to 0 bases and at J to 4 bases, leaving 3 bases not matched to a gene. DNA for the CDR3: TGTGCCAGCAGCGTAGACAGGGGTGCCTATGGCTACACCTTC. The encoded protein is CASSVDRGAYGYTF.

This clone was seen once. The chain is built from TRBV21-1 and TRBJ2-1. TRBV21-1 is given as a pseudogene. The CDR3 is 16 amino acids. The CDR3 DNA reads as TGTGCCAGCAGCAAAGGAGGCAACAGCTCCTACAATGAGCAGTTCTTC. Translated, it gives CASSKGGNSSYNEQFF.

CDR3 in amino acids: CASSLNGGRQETQYF. The CDR3 DNA follows: TGTGCCAGCAGCTTAAACGGGGGGCGCCAAGAGACCCAGTACTTC. This sequence joins TRBV7-3 and TRBJ2-5; D is possibly TRBD2 (7 bases). Germline CDR1 is SGHTA and CDR2 is FQGTGA. This CDR3 spans 15 amino acids. V lost 1 base to trimming and J lost 1 base, with 10 bases between them.

CDR3: CASSLGQGGAGELFF. In DNA form, the CDR3 reads TGTGCCAGCAGCCTGGGACAGGGGGGCGCCGGGGAGCTGTTTTTT. The chain employs TRBV13 and TRBJ2-2, with 11 bases lining up with TRBD1. Trimming at V came to 5 bases and at J to 6 bases, leaving 5 bases not matched to a gene. CDR3 length: 15 residues. The germline gives CDR1 PRHDT, CDR2 FYEKMQ (reference sequence).

CDR3 in amino acids: CASSQGAPLSQPQHF. The CDR3 DNA reads TGCGCCAGCAGCCAAGGCGCTCCCCTGAGTCAGCCCCAGCATTTT. The chain links TRBV4-1 to TRBJ1-5, with D hard to call. V lost 1 base and J 6 bases, leaving 13 bases between the germline ends. The CDR3 totals 15 residues. CDR1 is MGHRA and CDR2 is YSYEKL in the germline V gene.

The chain combines TRBV9 with TRBJ1-2; 8 nucleotides line up with TRBD1. The germline CDR1 and CDR2 sequences are SGDLS and YYNGEE. Trimming cost V 4 bases and J 2 bases; bases outside gene matches: 7. The CDR3 covers 15 residues. The CDR3 here is CASSPHRGTNYGYTF. The DNA of the CDR3 is TGTGCCAGCAGCCCGCACAGGGGGACAAACTATGGCTACACCTTC.

The genes are TRBV28 and TRBJ1-2; TRBD1 agrees at 8 bases. The CDR3 runs 14 residues. CDR1 and CDR2 from the germline V gene are MDHEN and SYDVKM. V dropped 3 bases and J dropped 5; count of bases not matched to a gene: 5. For the CDR3, the DNA is TGTGCCAGCAGTTTTGGGCAGGGGGCTTATGGCTACACCTTC. This translates into CASSFGQGAYGYTF.

The rearrangement uses TRBV27 and TRBJ2-2; TRBD2 agrees at 12 bases. Germline V gene sequence: CDR1 MNHEY, CDR2 SMNVEV (reference sequence). There are 17 residues in the CDR3. The V segment lost 3 bases and the J segment 6 bases; nucleotides outside the gene matches: 8. CDR3 bases: TGTGCCAGCAGTTTCCCGCCCACTAGCGGGGGGCCCGGGGAGCTGTTTTTT. Its protein is CASSFPPTSGGPGELFF.

The rearrangement uses TRBV9 and TRBJ2-5; TRBD2 matches at 9 bases. CDR3 length: 16 residues. Germline lookup yields CDR1 SGDLS and CDR2 YYNGEE. After removal of 0 bases from V and 2 bases from J, the junction contained 5 bases not matched to a gene. CDR3 loop: CASSVGASGIQETQYF. CDR3 DNA sequence: TGTGCCAGCAGCGTAGGGGCTAGCGGGATTCAAGAGACCCAGTACTTC. Full variable domain (missing parts from reference TRBV9 and TRBJ2-5): DSGVTQTPKHLITATGQRVTLRCSPRSGDLSVYWYQQSLDQGLQFLIQYYNGEERAKGNILERFSAQQFPDLHSELNLSSLELGDSALYFCASSVGASGIQETQYFGPGTRLLVL.

The chain couples TRBV9 to TRBJ2-3, with 8 positions matching TRBD1. The V gene end was trimmed by 4 bases and the J gene end by 3 bases; junction bases not matched to a gene: 7. Germline V lookup: CDR1 SGDLS, CDR2 YYNGEE. This CDR3 comprises 15 residues. The CDR3 nucleotides read TGTGCCAGCAGCCCTACAGGGGGTCGAACAGATACGCAGTATTTT. Amino acid sequence: CASSPTGGRTDTQYF.

The chain employs TRBV7-9 and TRBJ1-1, with a weak D call TRBD1 (6 bases). CDR1 SEHNR and CDR2 FQNEAQ come from the germline V gene (reference sequence). With 4 bases removed from V and 5 bases from J, the gap between germline ends came to 8 bases. This CDR3 is 12 amino acids long. CDR3 in amino acids: CASSSRGTEAFF. In nucleotides, the CDR3 is TGTGCCAGCAGCTCCAGGGGAACTGAAGCTTTCTTT.

At least ten counts were recorded for this clone. This chain uses TRBV2 with TRBJ2-2, with D possibly called TRBD1 or TRBD2 (5 bases each). This CDR3 comprises 17 residues. CDR1 is SNHLY, CDR2 FYNNEI, per germline. V shed 7 bases and J shed 2 bases, with 20 bases lying between them. This chain's CDR3 is CASTLSRGGHNTGELFF. As DNA, the CDR3 is TGTGCCAGCACGCTCAGCCGGGGCGGACACAACACCGGGGAGCTGTTTTTT.

The rearrangement uses TRBV5-4 and TRBJ1-3, with D possibly matching TRBD1 (6 bases). The germline V gene encodes CDR1 SGHNT and CDR2 YYREEE (reference sequence). Trimming pared 4 bases from V and 1 base from J, leaving 15 bases between. The CDR3 spans 16 residues. This CDR3 is CASSGGGGYSGNTIYF. The CDR3 coding sequence is TGTGCCAGCAGCGGGGGAGGGGGGTATTCTGGAAACACCATATATTTT.

The rearrangement uses TRBV7-9 and TRBJ2-7; D might be TRBD2 (5 bases). CDR1 and CDR2 from the germline V gene are SEHNR and FQNEAQ (reference sequence). V lost 4 bases to trimming and J lost 2 bases, with 15 bases between them. The length of the CDR3 is 15 residues. The CDR3 nucleotides read TGTGCCAGCAGCTCGCGCGGGCCGCGGGCCTACGAGCAGTACTTC. This translates into CASSSRGPRAYEQYF.

This clone was detected once. The chain has TRBV27 and TRBJ1-2; D is possibly TRBD1 (6 bases). Germline V lookup: CDR1 MNHEY, CDR2 SMNVEV (reference sequence). The V gene lost 6 bases and the J gene lost 4 bases, with 21 bases spanning the gap. The CDR3 has 16 residues. The CDR3 nucleotides read TGTGCCAGCAGCCTAAATGCGAGAGTAGGGGGCTATGGCTACACCTTC. Its protein product is CASSLNARVGGYGYTF.

This chain joins TRBV5-1 and TRBJ1-6; 8 bases match TRBD1. Germline V lookup: CDR1 SGHRS, CDR2 YFSETQ. The CDR3 extends over 15 amino acids. The J segment lost 10 bases and the V segment lost 0 bases, leaving 6 bases of the junction unmatched. The CDR3 sequence is CASSLGSDRESPLHF. CDR3 DNA: TGCGCCAGCAGCTTGGGGTCGGACAGGGAATCACCCCTCCACTTT.

The V call is TRBV5-1, the J call TRBJ2-1; weak D call: TRBD1 (7 bases). The CDR3 runs 13 residues. CDR1 is SGHRS and CDR2 is YFSETQ in the germline V gene. The V end lost 4 bases, the J end lost 4 bases, and 9 bases lay between the germline ends. CDR3 region: CASSAGQYNEQFF. DNA for the CDR3: TGCGCCAGCAGCGCGGGACAGTACAATGAGCAGTTCTTC.

The CDR3 nucleotides read TGTGCCAGCAGCACTGGACTAGCGGGGCCTCTCTCCTACGAGCAGTACTTC. Translating it yields CASSTGLAGPLSYEQYF. The rearrangement joins TRBV9 to TRBJ2-7; 12 nucleotides align to TRBD2. The CDR3 totals 17 residues. Germline V gene lookup returns CDR1 SGDLS and CDR2 YYNGEE. The trim removed 4 bases at V and 0 bases at J, leaving 8 bases unmatched.

As DNA, the CDR3 is TGTGCCAGCAGCTTAGAGACAGGGTTTGATGAGCAGTTCTTC. Translated: CASSLETGFDEQFF. The rearrangement joins TRBV7-8 to TRBJ2-1, with 7 bases aligning to TRBD1. V shed 1 base, J shed 8 bases, and the junction held 5 bases outside the gene matches. CDR3 length equals 14 residues. Germline loops: CDR1 SGHVS, CDR2 FQNEAQ.

The rearrangement joins TRBV6-5 to TRBJ1-2, with D possibly matching TRBD1 (5 bases). V was cut by 6 bases and J by 0 bases, with 8 bases left in between. This CDR3 comprises 13 residues. The germline CDR1 and CDR2 sequences are MNHEY and SVGAGI. The CDR3 spells CASRETANYGYTF. Here the CDR3 DNA reads TGTGCCAGCAGGGAGACAGCTAACTATGGCTACACCTTC.